This paragraph covers one T cell receptor beta chain sequence. The data originate from a study of blood T cell repertoires in COVID-19. Overall study context: Sites across the United States, Italy and Spain contributed samples from acute and convalescent COVID-19. Nucleic acid was either cDNA or gDNA, and it came from T cells, B-cell-depleted T cells, or PBMCs.

As processed by the authors: How many nucleated cells were present was estimated from reference gene primer amplification. Clones were sequenced by immunoSEQ multiplex PCR, and TCRdb holds only the in-frame ones, with some missing. The DNA gave D and trimming, while V, J and clone size come from that table. The table has around 130,000 clones, about 83% seen once. This CDR3 spans 16 amino acids. Germline lookup yields CDR1 SGHRS and CDR2 YFSETQ. V lost 4 bases, J lost 4 bases, and 17 bases lay in between. V is TRBV5-1 and J is TRBJ2-2, with TRBD1 as a possible D gene (5 bases). Sequencing was done on a sample of peripheral blood. The sequence derives from a human donor in a cohort sampled during active COVID-19. The CDR3 DNA reads TGCGCCAGCAGCCCCGTAGGGCAGGGAAGCACCGGGGAGCTGTTTTTT. This gives the protein CASSPVGQGSTGELFF.